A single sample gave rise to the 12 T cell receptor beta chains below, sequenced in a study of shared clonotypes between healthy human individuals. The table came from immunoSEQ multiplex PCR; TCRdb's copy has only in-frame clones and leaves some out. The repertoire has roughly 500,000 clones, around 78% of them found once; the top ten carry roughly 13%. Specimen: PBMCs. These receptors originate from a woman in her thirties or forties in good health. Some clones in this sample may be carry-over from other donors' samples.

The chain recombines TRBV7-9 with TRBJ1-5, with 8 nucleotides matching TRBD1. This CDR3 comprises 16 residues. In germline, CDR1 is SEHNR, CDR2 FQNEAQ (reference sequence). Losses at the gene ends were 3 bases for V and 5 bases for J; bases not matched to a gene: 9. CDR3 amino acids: CASSLSVQGADQPQHF. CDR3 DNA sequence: TGTGCCAGCAGCTTGTCGGTTCAGGGGGCGGATCAGCCCCAGCATTTT.

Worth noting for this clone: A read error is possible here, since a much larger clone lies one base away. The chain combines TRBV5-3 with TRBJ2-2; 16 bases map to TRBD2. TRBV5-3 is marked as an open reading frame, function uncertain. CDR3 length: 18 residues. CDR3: CARSLGGLAGGNTRELFF. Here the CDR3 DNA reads TGTGCCAGAAGCTTGGGGGGACTAGCGGGAGGGAACACCAGGGAGCTGTTTTTT.

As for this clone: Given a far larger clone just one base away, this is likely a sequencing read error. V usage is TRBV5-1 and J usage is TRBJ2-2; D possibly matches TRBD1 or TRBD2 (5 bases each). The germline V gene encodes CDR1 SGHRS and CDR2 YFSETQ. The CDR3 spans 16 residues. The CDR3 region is CASNLVAGRLAGELFF. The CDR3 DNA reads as TGCGCCAGCAACTTGGTGGCAGGGAGACTGGCCGGGGAGCTGTTTTTT.

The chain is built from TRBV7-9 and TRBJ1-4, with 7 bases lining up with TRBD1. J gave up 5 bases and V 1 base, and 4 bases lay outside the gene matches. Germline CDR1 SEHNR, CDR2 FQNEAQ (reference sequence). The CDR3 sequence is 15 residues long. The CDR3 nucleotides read TGTGCCAGCAGCTTAGGACAGGGAGGAAATGAAAAACTGTTTTTT. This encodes CASSLGQGGNEKLFF. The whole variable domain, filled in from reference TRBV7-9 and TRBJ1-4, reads DTGVSQNPRHKITKRGQNVTFRCDPISEHNRLYWYRQTLGQGPEFLTYFQNEAQLEKSRLLSDRFSAERPKGSFSTLEIQRTEQGDSAMYLCASSLGQGGNEKLFFGSGTQLSVL.

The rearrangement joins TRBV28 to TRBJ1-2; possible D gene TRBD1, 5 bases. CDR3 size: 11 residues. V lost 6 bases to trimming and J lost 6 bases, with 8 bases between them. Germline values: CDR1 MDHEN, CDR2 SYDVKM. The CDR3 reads CASSPGNGYTF. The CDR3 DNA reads TGTGCCAGCAGCCCAGGGAATGGCTACACCTTC.

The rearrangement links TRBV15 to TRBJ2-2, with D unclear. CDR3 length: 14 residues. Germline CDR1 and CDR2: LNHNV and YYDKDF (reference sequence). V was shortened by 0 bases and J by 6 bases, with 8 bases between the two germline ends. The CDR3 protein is CATSRDKVPGELFF. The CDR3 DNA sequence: TGTGCCACCAGCAGAGATAAGGTTCCCGGGGAGCTGTTTTTT. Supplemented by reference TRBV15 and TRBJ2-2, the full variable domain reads DAMVIQNPRYQVTQFGKPVTLSCSQTLNHNVMYWYQQKSSQAPKLLFHYYDKDFNNEADTPDNFQSRRPNTSFCFLDIRSPGLGDTAMYLCATSRDKVPGELFFGEGSRLTVL.

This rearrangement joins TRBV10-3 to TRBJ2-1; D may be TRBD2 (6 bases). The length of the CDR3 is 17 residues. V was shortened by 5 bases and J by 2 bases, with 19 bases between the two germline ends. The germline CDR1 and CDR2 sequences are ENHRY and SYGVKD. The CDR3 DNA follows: TGTGCCATCAGTCCCCGGAGGGACTCCGGTCCCTACAATGAGCAGTTCTTC. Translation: CAISPRRDSGPYNEQFF.

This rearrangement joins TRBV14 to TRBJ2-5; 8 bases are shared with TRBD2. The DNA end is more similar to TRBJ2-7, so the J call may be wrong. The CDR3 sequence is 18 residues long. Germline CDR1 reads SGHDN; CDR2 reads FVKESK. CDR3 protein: CASSQWRMGREASYEQYF. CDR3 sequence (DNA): TGTGCCAGCAGCCAATGGAGGATGGGGCGGGAGGCATCCTACGAGCAGTACTTC.

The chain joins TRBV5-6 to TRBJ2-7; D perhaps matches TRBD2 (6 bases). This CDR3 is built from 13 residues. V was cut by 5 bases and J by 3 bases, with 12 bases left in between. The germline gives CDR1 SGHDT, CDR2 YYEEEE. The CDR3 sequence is CASRWRGSYEQYF. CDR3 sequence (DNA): TGTGCCAGCAGGTGGAGGGGCAGCTACGAGCAGTACTTC.

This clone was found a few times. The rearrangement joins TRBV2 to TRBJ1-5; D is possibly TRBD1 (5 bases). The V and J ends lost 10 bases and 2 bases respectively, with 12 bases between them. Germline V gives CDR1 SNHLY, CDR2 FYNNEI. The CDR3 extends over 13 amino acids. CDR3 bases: TGTGCCACCGACGACAGCGGCAATCAGCCCCAGCATTTT. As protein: CATDDSGNQPQHF.

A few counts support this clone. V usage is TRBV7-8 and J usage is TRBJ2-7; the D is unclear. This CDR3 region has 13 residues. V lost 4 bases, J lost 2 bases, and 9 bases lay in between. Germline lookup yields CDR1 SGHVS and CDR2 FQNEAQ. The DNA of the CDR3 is TGTGCCAGCAGCTCCCTAGGGACCTACGAGCAGTACTTC. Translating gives CASSSLGTYEQYF. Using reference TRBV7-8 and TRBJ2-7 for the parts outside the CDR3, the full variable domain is GAGVSQSPRYKVAKRGQDVALRCDPISGHVSLFWYQQALGQGPEFLTYFQNEAQLDKSGLPSDRFFAERPEGSVSTLKIQRTQQEDSAVYLCASSSLGTYEQYFGPGTRLTVT.

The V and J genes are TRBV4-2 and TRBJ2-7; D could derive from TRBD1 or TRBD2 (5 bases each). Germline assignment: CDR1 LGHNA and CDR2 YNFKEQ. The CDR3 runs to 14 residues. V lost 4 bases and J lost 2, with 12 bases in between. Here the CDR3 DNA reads TGTGCCAGCAGCCCCCGAGGGGATACCTACGAGCAGTACTTC. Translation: CASSPRGDTYEQYF.